What follows are 30 T cell receptor beta chains derived from one specimen sequenced in a study of a mutant IDH1 vaccine in newly diagnosed glioma. Only in-frame clones appear in the TCRdb table, and some are missing; sequencing was by immunoSEQ multiplex PCR. The sample lists tens of thousands of clones; about 83% were seen once. The time point denotes: week 47, end of study. What each vaccine dose contained was 300 ug of mutant IDH1 20-mer peptide, accompanied by topical imiquimod. These receptors lack a known antigen. The material sequenced was PBMCs, taken from a glioma patient whose treatment included an IDH1 peptide vaccine. The receptors originated from a woman under 40 with glioma.

The chain combines TRBV4-2 with TRBJ1-4, with D perhaps TRBD1 (5 bases). With 0 bases removed from V and 4 bases from J, the gap between germline ends came to 15 bases. CDR1 and CDR2 (germline): LGHNA, YNFKEQ. CDR3 length equals 17 residues. CDR3 nucleotides: TGTGCCAGCAGCCAAGAAATTTCGGAGGGACGTAATGAAAAACTGTTTTTT. It codes for CASSQEISEGRNEKLFF.

The V and J genes are TRBV5-1 and TRBJ1-2, with a tentative D call TRBD1 (6 bases). V dropped 0 bases and J dropped 4 bases, with 13 bases sitting between them. Germline V gives CDR1 SGHRS, CDR2 YFSETQ. This CDR3 has 15 residues. CDR3 sequence: CASSLVGGAIYGYTF. In DNA form, the CDR3 reads TGCGCCAGCAGCTTGGTAGGGGGAGCGATCTATGGCTACACCTTC.

The rearrangement links TRBV2 to TRBJ1-6, with D hard to call. This CDR3 has 16 amino acids. Germline V gene data show CDR1 as SNHLY and CDR2 as FYNNEI. Trimming removed 0 bases from V and 0 bases from J, with 6 bases in between. The CDR3 sequence: CASSEAPGSYNSPLHF. The CDR3 region has the DNA TGTGCCAGCAGTGAAGCCCCTGGCTCCTATAATTCACCCCTCCACTTT.

This chain joins TRBV19 and TRBJ2-5; TRBD1 might be the D (5 bases). This CDR3 comprises 15 residues. The ends were cut back, 1 base at V and 4 bases at J, with 13 bases in the middle. From germline, CDR1 is LNHDA and CDR2 SQIVND (reference sequence). CDR3 sequence (DNA): TGTGCCAGTAGTATAGGAATCAGGGATGGAGAGACCCAGTACTTC. This sequence encodes CASSIGIRDGETQYF.

This clone was counted a few times. V and J are TRBV14 and TRBJ1-2; tentative D call: TRBD1 (6 bases). V was shortened by 3 bases and J by 4 bases, with 12 bases between the two germline ends. The CDR3 consists of 14 residues. CDR1 and CDR2 from the germline V gene are SGHDN and FVKESK. The CDR3 protein is CASSHFVTGYGYTF. Written as DNA, the CDR3 is TGTGCCAGCAGCCACTTCGTGACAGGCTATGGCTACACCTTC.

The rearrangement joins TRBV4-1 to TRBJ2-7; 8 bases match TRBD1. This CDR3 is built from 14 residues. Losses at the gene ends were 5 bases for V and 3 bases for J; bases not matched to a gene: 6. From germline, CDR1 is MGHRA and CDR2 YSYEKL. The CDR3 DNA sequence: TGCGCCAGCAGCATCGGGACAGGAGACTACGAGCAGTACTTC. Its protein product is CASSIGTGDYEQYF.

V is TRBV6-5 and J is TRBJ1-4; D remains ambiguous. The germline gives CDR1 MNHEY, CDR2 SVGAGI. V was shortened by 0 bases and J by 6 bases, with 14 bases between the two germline ends. The length of the CDR3 is 16 residues. This CDR3 reads CASSYSNWGGYEKLFF. As DNA, the CDR3 is TGTGCCAGCAGTTACTCGAATTGGGGTGGTTATGAAAAACTGTTTTTT.

This clone occurred once. In DNA form, the CDR3 reads TGTGCCAGTAGCCTCACAGTGAACACTGAAGCTTTCTTT. This sequence encodes CASSLTVNTEAFF. This rearrangement joins TRBV19 to TRBJ1-1; no clear D. The CDR3 spans 13 residues. Germline V gene data show CDR1 as LNHDA and CDR2 as SQIVND (reference sequence). V lost 6 bases and J 0 bases, leaving 8 bases between the germline ends.

V is TRBV27 and J is TRBJ2-2; 9 bases are shared with TRBD1. The CDR3 has 14 residues. J gave up 13 bases and V 3 bases, and 9 bases lay outside the gene matches. Germline lookup yields CDR1 MNHEY and CDR2 SMNVEV (reference sequence). The CDR3, as DNA: TGTGCCAGCAGTTTGTTAGGGACAGGGTACGGGCTGTTTTTT. Protein sequence: CASSLLGTGYGLFF.

This clone was found once. The chain carries TRBV4-1 and TRBJ1-1; TRBD1 might be the D (5 bases). CDR3 length equals 15 residues. Deletions cut 3 bases from V and 1 base from J, with 12 bases between. Germline values: CDR1 MGHRA, CDR2 YSYEKL. CDR3 nucleotide sequence: TGCGCCAGCAGCCACCTCCAGACAGAGAACACTGAAGCTTTCTTT. As protein: CASSHLQTENTEAFF.

The CDR3 DNA reads TGCAGCGCTGAGATCCGGGGGGCGGTCTACAATGAGCAGTTCTTC. Its translation: CSAEIRGAVYNEQFF. The genes are TRBV29-1 and TRBJ2-1; D possibly corresponds to TRBD2 (7 bases). The CDR3 has 15 amino acids. V lost 7 bases to trimming and J lost 3 bases, with 19 bases between them. Germline CDR1 is SQVTM and CDR2 is ANQGSEA.

The chain links TRBV2 to TRBJ2-7; D is perhaps TRBD1 (7 bases). The ends were cut back, 4 bases at V and 11 bases at J, with 21 bases in the middle. Looked up from germline, CDR1 is SNHLY and CDR2 is FYNNEI. CDR3 length: 14 amino acids. The CDR3 coding sequence is TGTGCCAGCAGTGGAAACCGGGGGAGAGACAGGGAGTACTTC. It translates to CASSGNRGRDREYF. The full variable domain, completed using reference TRBV2 and TRBJ2-7, is EPEVTQTPSHQVTQMGQEVILRCVPISNHLYFYWYRQILGQKVEFLVSFYNNEISEKSEIFDDQFSVERPDGSNFTLKIRSTKLEDSAMYFCASSGNRGRDREYFGPGTRLTVT.

V and J are TRBV7-9 and TRBJ1-2; D gene ambiguous. Trimming left V 1 base short and J 8 bases short, with 14 bases between. CDR1 is SEHNR, CDR2 FQNEAQ, per germline (reference sequence). There are 14 residues in the CDR3. CDR3 DNA sequence: TGTGCCAGCAGCTTAGACACTCCTAAAGGCGGCTACACCTTC. Translated: CASSLDTPKGGYTF.

This clone was counted a few times. The V and J genes are TRBV7-2 and TRBJ1-5, with D maybe TRBD1 (6 bases). From germline, CDR1 is SGHTA and CDR2 FQGNSA. V was pared by 3 bases and J by 1 base, with 7 bases between. This CDR3 is built from 14 residues. The CDR3 reads CASSFGQSNQPQHF. CDR3 nucleotides: TGTGCCAGCAGCTTCGGACAGAGCAATCAGCCCCAGCATTTT.

The chain recombines TRBV29-1 with TRBJ2-7; the match to TRBD2 covers 9 bases. With V trimmed by 2 bases and J by 4 bases, 0 bases remained unmatched. Germline V gives CDR1 SQVTM, CDR2 ANQGSEA. This CDR3 spans 12 amino acids. This CDR3 reads CSVELAGYEQYF. The DNA for the CDR3 is TGCAGCGTTGAACTAGCGGGATACGAGCAGTACTTC.

J is TRBJ1-1 and V is TRBV7-3; D unresolved. The V gene's germline CDR1 is SGHTA and CDR2 FQGTGA. V was pared by 4 bases and J by 0 bases, with 6 bases between. CDR3 size: 13 residues. The CDR3 DNA reads TGTGCCAGCAGCTCCACATTGAACACTGAAGCTTTCTTT. Protein: CASSSTLNTEAFF.

This clone has only a few counts. The rearrangement uses TRBV29-1 and TRBJ2-3; TRBD1 aligns across 9 bases. The junction had 8 bases not matched to a gene; V was cut back by 5 bases and J by 2 bases. In germline, CDR1 is SQVTM, CDR2 ANQGSEA. The CDR3 loop spans 15 amino acids. The CDR3 region has the DNA TGCAGCGTTCGTCTACAGGGGGCCCTCACAGATACGCAGTATTTT. It specifies CSVRLQGALTDTQYF.

The J gene is TRBJ1-4, the V gene TRBV2; 11 bases are a match to TRBD1. CDR1 SNHLY and CDR2 FYNNEI come from the germline V gene. V lost 6 bases to trimming and J lost 8 bases; unmatched junction nucleotides: 8. The CDR3 covers 15 residues. The CDR3 protein is CASSPGQGAGEKLFF. CDR3 nucleotides: TGTGCCAGCAGCCCCGGACAGGGGGCAGGGGAAAAACTGTTTTTT.

This sequence joins TRBV5-1 and TRBJ2-2; 11 positions agree with TRBD1. This CDR3 has 19 amino acids. The trim removed 4 bases at V and 0 bases at J, leaving 11 bases unmatched. Per germline, CDR1 SGHRS and CDR2 YFSETQ. The DNA of the CDR3 is TGCGCCAGCAGCCCGGGGGACAGGGGGAGTTCACCGAACACCGGGGAGCTGTTTTTT. It specifies CASSPGDRGSSPNTGELFF.

This clone was picked up one time. The chain couples TRBV6-5 to TRBJ1-2; perhaps TRBD1 as D (5 bases). Germline V gene data show CDR1 as MNHEY and CDR2 as SVGAGI. V dropped 2 bases and J dropped 6 bases, with 16 bases sitting between them. The length of the CDR3 is 15 residues. CDR3 sequence (DNA): TGTGCCAGCAGTTACGATAGGGGAGGATGGGATGGCTACACCTTC. Amino acid sequence: CASSYDRGGWDGYTF.

The CDR3 region has the DNA TGTGCCAGCAGCTCACCGGGACAGTGGGGATCCTACAATGAGCAGTTCTTC. It translates to CASSSPGQWGSYNEQFF. The chain recombines TRBV5-6 with TRBJ2-1, with 7 bases matching TRBD1. V lost 3 bases to trimming and J lost 1 base; unmatched junction nucleotides: 10. The germline gives CDR1 SGHDT, CDR2 YYEEEE. CDR3 length equals 17 residues.

This clone was seen a single time. V is TRBV7-3 and J is TRBJ2-5, with a possible D match to TRBD2 (6 bases). Trimming took 0 bases from V and 3 from J, leaving 11 bases between them. The CDR3 has 15 amino acids. Germline V CDR1 and CDR2: SGHTA, FQGTGA. The CDR3 nucleotides are TGTGCCAGCAGCTTAACCGGGACTCTCAAAGAGACCCAGTACTTC. It encodes CASSLTGTLKETQYF.

This chain uses TRBV29-1 with TRBJ2-2; TRBD1 might be the D (5 bases). Trimming removed 6 bases at V and 5 bases at J, with 13 bases between. Germline V gives CDR1 SQVTM, CDR2 ANQGSEA. The CDR3 is made up of 13 amino acids. DNA of the CDR3: TGCAGCGTCACAGGAGCAGGGACCGGGGAGCTGTTTTTT. Translating gives CSVTGAGTGELFF.

This rearrangement joins TRBV4-3 to TRBJ2-7; D gene unclear. The CDR3 runs 13 residues. V shed 0 bases and J shed 7 bases, with 10 bases lying between them. The germline V gene encodes CDR1 LGHNA and CDR2 YSLEER. CDR3 protein: CASSQDLGREQYF. As DNA, the CDR3 is TGCGCCAGCAGCCAAGACCTAGGGCGGGAGCAGTACTTC.

This clone has a single count. The J gene is TRBJ2-7, the V gene TRBV6-1; possible D gene TRBD1, 6 bases. The V and J ends lost 2 bases and 11 bases respectively, with 16 bases between them. Germline loops: CDR1 MNHNS, CDR2 SASEGT. This CDR3 region has 13 residues. The CDR3 DNA is TGTGCCAGCAGTGAACTGTACAGGGTGGATAAGTACTTC. Translating gives CASSELYRVDKYF.

The V call is TRBV9, the J call TRBJ2-7; 8 bases agree with TRBD1. CDR3 length equals 16 residues. Germline assignment: CDR1 SGDLS and CDR2 YYNGEE. V dropped 4 bases and J dropped 2; count of bases not matched to a gene: 11. The CDR3 here is CASSPGPGQVTYEQYF. CDR3 bases: TGTGCCAGCAGCCCCGGGCCGGGACAGGTTACCTACGAGCAGTACTTC. Drawing the rest from reference TRBV9 and TRBJ2-7, the complete variable domain is DSGVTQTPKHLITATGQRVTLRCSPRSGDLSVYWYQQSLDQGLQFLIQYYNGEERAKGNILERFSAQQFPDLHSELNLSSLELGDSALYFCASSPGPGQVTYEQYFGPGTRLTVT.

V usage is TRBV29-1 and J usage is TRBJ2-1; 7 nucleotides match TRBD2. The CDR3 has 14 amino acids. CDR1 is SQVTM and CDR2 is ANQGSEA in the germline V gene. Trimming cost V 4 bases and J 2 bases; bases outside gene matches: 5. CDR3 protein: CSVGGLAAYNEQFF. Here the CDR3 DNA reads TGCAGCGTTGGAGGGCTAGCGGCCTACAATGAGCAGTTCTTC.

The chain has TRBV6-5 and TRBJ1-2; weak D call: TRBD1 (6 bases). The germline CDR1 and CDR2 sequences are MNHEY and SVGAGI. The CDR3 has 14 amino acids. V lost 6 bases and J lost 0, with 11 bases in between. The DNA of the CDR3 is TGTGCCAGCAGCCACAGGGAGGCTAACTATGGCTACACCTTC. This translates into CASSHREANYGYTF.

This clone ranks as medium-sized. The chain couples TRBV2 to TRBJ1-1, with a tentative D call TRBD1 (5 bases). Deletions cut 4 bases from V and 1 base from J, with 7 bases between. Germline lookup yields CDR1 SNHLY and CDR2 FYNNEI. There are 13 residues in the CDR3. In DNA form, the CDR3 reads TGTGCCAGCAGTGCCGACAGGAACACTGAAGCTTTCTTT. It specifies CASSADRNTEAFF.

The chain employs TRBV6-5 and TRBJ1-2, with D perhaps TRBD1 (5 bases). Looked up from germline, CDR1 is MNHEY and CDR2 is SVGAGI. V was clipped by 2 bases and J by 4 bases, with 8 bases between them. The CDR3 sequence is 13 residues long. The CDR3 coding sequence is TGTGCCAGCAGTTACGGTGGGGGCTATGGCTACACCTTC. The encoded protein is CASSYGGGYGYTF.